A single sample is the source of the 23 T cell receptor beta chains below, sequenced in a study of shared clonotypes between healthy human individuals. Cells designated naive CD8 were CD45RO-negative and were positively selected for CCR7, with terminally differentiated effector memory CD45RA+ cells excluded. Some clones are missing from TCRdb's copy, which holds only in-frame ones; the method was immunoSEQ multiplex PCR. The table shows more than 2 million clones, with about 95% occurring only once. The sequencing input was naive CD8+ T cells sorted from blood. The receptors originated from a man younger than 35 in good health.

This clone was recorded only once. The chain has TRBV9 and TRBJ2-2; 11 bases match TRBD2. The V and J ends lost 4 bases and 6 bases, in that order; junction bases with no gene match: 11. Germline assignment: CDR1 SGDLS and CDR2 YYNGEE. The CDR3 totals 17 residues. The CDR3 DNA follows: TGTGCCAGCAGCCCCTTCTCCCTAGCGGGAGGATCCGGGGAGCTGTTTTTT. This gives the protein CASSPFSLAGGSGELFF. The whole variable domain, remainder taken from reference TRBV9 and TRBJ2-2, is DSGVTQTPKHLITATGQRVTLRCSPRSGDLSVYWYQQSLDQGLQFLIQYYNGEERAKGNILERFSAQQFPDLHSELNLSSLELGDSALYFCASSPFSLAGGSGELFFGEGSRLTVL.

The chain combines TRBV19 with TRBJ2-3; 8 nucleotides line up with TRBD2. V trimming: 8 bases; J trimming: 0 bases; junction bases outside the gene matches: 7. The V gene's germline CDR1 is LNHDA and CDR2 SQIVND (reference sequence). This CDR3 region has 15 residues. As DNA, the CDR3 is TGTGCCAGTCGCCCACTAGCGGCTAGCACAGATACGCAGTATTTT. It encodes CASRPLAASTDTQYF.

This clone was recorded only once. The chain links TRBV10-2 to TRBJ2-3; D gene uncertain. The CDR3 is 13 residues long. CDR1 is WSHSY, CDR2 SAAADI, per germline. The V end lost 3 bases, the J end lost 1 base, and 5 bases lay between the germline ends. CDR3 residues: CASSEQRTDTQYF. In DNA form, the CDR3 reads TGCGCCAGCAGTGAACAGCGCACAGATACGCAGTATTTT.

This rearrangement joins TRBV4-1 to TRBJ2-7; TRBD2 matches at 13 bases. The CDR3 consists of 15 residues. Per germline, CDR1 MGHRA and CDR2 YSYEKL. Trimming removed 5 bases from V and 4 bases from J; junction bases left unmatched: 5. The CDR3 nucleotides are TGCGCCAGCAGCTCCCGGACTAGCGGGAGTTACGAGCAGTACTTC. Protein product: CASSSRTSGSYEQYF.

The gene calls are TRBV11-2 and TRBJ2-1; D not certain. CDR3 length: 14 residues. Germline V CDR1 and CDR2: SGHAT, FQNNGV. V was cut by 5 bases and J by 3 bases, with 11 bases left in between. This chain's CDR3 is CASSPPSNYNEQFF. The CDR3 DNA follows: TGTGCCAGCAGCCCTCCCAGCAACTACAATGAGCAGTTCTTC.

The CDR3, as DNA: TGTGCCAGCAGTGAACTAACGGACGACCCCGTCTATGGCTACACCTTC. Its translation is CASSELTDDPVYGYTF. The chain uses TRBV6-1 and TRBJ1-2, with D unresolved. V lost 2 bases and J 4 bases, leaving 17 bases between the germline ends. Per germline, CDR1 MNHNS and CDR2 SASEGT. This CDR3 region has 16 residues.

The chain carries TRBV9 and TRBJ1-5; D may be TRBD1 (5 bases). Germline V gives CDR1 SGDLS, CDR2 YYNGEE. The V and J ends lost 3 bases and 6 bases respectively, with 16 bases between them. The CDR3 totals 15 residues. CDR3 DNA sequence: TGTGCCAGCAGCGACGGGACTAATCCCGCTCAGCCCCAGCATTTT. As protein: CASSDGTNPAQPQHF.

J is TRBJ1-1 and V is TRBV19; 8 bases fit TRBD1. The CDR3 has 13 amino acids. J lost 1 base, V lost 10 bases, and 5 bases had no gene match. Germline V gives CDR1 LNHDA, CDR2 SQIVND (reference sequence). DNA of the CDR3: TGTGCCACCGTGGACAGGGCGAACACTGAAGCTTTCTTT. It yields the protein CATVDRANTEAFF.

This chain connects TRBV4-1 to TRBJ2-7, with 7 nucleotides matching TRBD2. The V gene's germline CDR1 is MGHRA and CDR2 YSYEKL. CDR3 length: 17 amino acids. J lost 2 bases, V lost 0 bases, and 10 bases had no gene match. The CDR3 DNA sequence: TGCGCCAGCAGCCAAGAGAGTGGGCCGGGGACTACCTACGAGCAGTACTTC. This translates into CASSQESGPGTTYEQYF.

This rearrangement joins TRBV29-1 to TRBJ2-3; a weak D match, TRBD1 (6 bases). This CDR3 comprises 15 residues. Deletions cut 6 bases from V and 2 bases from J, with 18 bases between. Per the germline V gene, CDR1 is SQVTM and CDR2 is ANQGSEA. CDR3 protein: CSVAQGQVNTDTQYF. The CDR3 nucleotides read TGCAGCGTCGCGCAGGGGCAGGTCAACACAGATACGCAGTATTTT.

This rearrangement joins TRBV19 to TRBJ2-7; maybe TRBD1 (5 bases). V lost 3 bases, J lost 6 bases, and 18 bases lay in between. The CDR3 has 15 residues. CDR1 LNHDA and CDR2 SQIVND come from the germline V gene (reference sequence). CDR3 residues: CASSIQDTSRSEQYF. The CDR3 coding sequence is TGTGCCAGTAGTATCCAGGACACCTCGAGGAGCGAGCAGTACTTC.

The V call is TRBV5-6, the J call TRBJ1-5, with TRBD1 matching 9 bases. Germline V gives CDR1 SGHDT, CDR2 YYEEEE. This CDR3 comprises 16 residues. V lost 1 base and J lost 4; bases outside the gene matches: 6. CDR3 residues: CASSLWGQGMNQPQHF. CDR3 nucleotide sequence: TGTGCCAGCAGCTTGTGGGGACAGGGTATGAATCAGCCCCAGCATTTT.

The J gene is TRBJ2-7, the V gene TRBV7-2; 8 bases are a match to TRBD1. Looked up from germline, CDR1 is SGHTA and CDR2 is FQGNSA. The length of the CDR3 is 15 residues. The V and J ends lost 1 base and 4 bases, in that order; junction bases with no gene match: 6. Here the CDR3 reads CASSLVGQGNYEQYF. Here the CDR3 DNA reads TGTGCCAGCAGCTTAGTTGGACAGGGAAATTACGAGCAGTACTTC.

This clone was seen a single time. In nucleotides, the CDR3 is TGTGCCAGCAAGACAGCTCACACTAGCACAGATACGCAGTATTTT. Translated, it gives CASKTAHTSTDTQYF. This chain links TRBV27 with TRBJ2-3; a weak D match, TRBD1 (5 bases). The CDR3 has 15 amino acids. CDR1 and CDR2 from the germline V gene are MNHEY and SMNVEV (reference sequence). V gave up 7 bases and J gave up 0 bases, with 14 bases separating them.

Comment on this clone: The junction does not match germline at one end; this may be a read error. The chain couples TRBV7-7 to TRBJ2-3, with D perhaps TRBD1 (5 bases). The CDR3 is 13 amino acids. From germline, CDR1 is SSHAT and CDR2 FNYEAQ (reference sequence). The CDR3, as DNA: TGTGCTAGCAGCTTAGTAGCAGGGGATACGCAGTATTTT. Translating it yields CASSLVAGDTQYF.

The J gene is TRBJ2-1, the V gene TRBV29-1; D may be TRBD1 or TRBD2 (5 bases each). There are 13 residues in the CDR3. With 7 bases removed from V and 8 bases from J, the gap between germline ends came to 18 bases. Germline V gives CDR1 SQVTM, CDR2 ANQGSEA. Here the CDR3 DNA reads TGCAGCGGACGCACTTCTGGGGGACATGAGCAGTTCTTC. The encoded protein is CSGRTSGGHEQFF.

This chain links TRBV28 with TRBJ1-5, with no clear D. The CDR3 loop spans 13 amino acids. Germline CDR1 is MDHEN and CDR2 is SYDVKM. Trimming left V 7 bases short and J 3 bases short, with 10 bases between. The CDR3 spells CASNPGYNQPQHF. CDR3 coding DNA: TGTGCCAGCAATCCGGGTTACAATCAGCCCCAGCATTTT.

The chain is built from TRBV10-3 and TRBJ2-7, with a possible D match to TRBD2 (6 bases). Trimming shortened V by 3 bases and J by 0 bases, and 15 bases separated the two germline ends. CDR3 length: 16 residues. The V gene's germline CDR1 is ENHRY and CDR2 SYGVKD. Here the CDR3 DNA reads TGTGCCATCAGTGATACCGGGGGAGGAACCTCCTACGAGCAGTACTTC. Translating it yields CAISDTGGGTSYEQYF.

The chain uses TRBV2 and TRBJ2-7, with D perhaps TRBD2 (6 bases). The CDR3 extends over 15 amino acids. Trimming removed 6 bases from V and 1 base from J, with 16 bases in between. Germline CDR1 reads SNHLY; CDR2 reads FYNNEI. CDR3 residues: CASRGRAGTSYEQYF. DNA of the CDR3: TGTGCCAGCAGAGGTAGAGCGGGTACTTCCTACGAGCAGTACTTC.

This clone was found once. The rearrangement uses TRBV5-1 and TRBJ1-1; D call uncertain. In germline, CDR1 is SGHRS, CDR2 YFSETQ. Trimming took off 2 bases at V and 4 bases at J, with 9 bases between the two ends. The CDR3 is 13 residues long. The CDR3 DNA is TGCGCCAGCAGCTTTGGGGAAGGCACTGAAGCTTTCTTT. This codes for CASSFGEGTEAFF.

The chain employs TRBV9 and TRBJ2-1; possible D gene TRBD2, 7 bases. Trimming took 6 bases from V and 5 from J, leaving 15 bases between them. The CDR3 totals 14 residues. CDR1 and CDR2 from the germline V gene are SGDLS and YYNGEE. This chain's CDR3 is CASTQPGGNNEQFF. CDR3 nucleotides: TGTGCCAGCACCCAACCGGGGGGCAACAATGAGCAGTTCTTC.

The chain has TRBV5-1 and TRBJ2-7; TRBD1 aligns across 11 bases. Per germline, CDR1 SGHRS and CDR2 YFSETQ. The CDR3 is 16 amino acids. V gave up 0 bases and J gave up 4 bases; unmatched junction bases: 6. CDR3 region: CASSLDLDRGLYEQYF. CDR3 DNA: TGCGCCAGCAGCTTGGACCTGGACAGGGGGCTATACGAGCAGTACTTC.

This chain joins TRBV11-2 and TRBJ2-5; D unclear. Germline lookup yields CDR1 SGHAT and CDR2 FQNNGV. The V and J ends lost 4 bases and 11 bases respectively, with 17 bases between them. CDR3 length equals 13 residues. CDR3 nucleotide sequence: TGTGCCAGCAGCTCCGTTCTGAGTGCAGTACAGTACTTC. As protein: CASSSVLSAVQYF.